Detailed here is one T cell receptor beta chain. As yet, its antigen is unknown. CDR3 length: 19 residues. Germline CDR1 and CDR2: SEHNR and FQNEAQ (reference sequence). V gave up 4 bases and J gave up 2 bases; unmatched junction bases: 15. This record belongs to a study of T cells in Graves' hyperthyroidism and ophthalmopathy. The study's findings and limits: Most thyroid clonotypes expanded above 0.001 were also detected in blood. Progression to ophthalmopathy was predicted a median of roughly 6.6 months early.

Diagnosis rested on symptoms, serum thyroxine and TRAb, thyroid ultrasound, and orbital computed tomography. It was RNA transcripts that yielded the amplified TCR beta CDR3 regions. TCR CDR3 regions were first amplified by RT-PCR with HTBI primers. Each CDR3 protein is one row after TCRdb ran MiXCR on the multiplex PCR reads. Of hundreds of thousands of distinct CDR3 sequences in the sample, nearly 45% were seen once. This chain joins TRBV7-9 and TRBJ2-7; 12 positions match TRBD1. Sequencing input: peripheral blood or thyroid tissue (not recorded which). The sequence derives from an adult man with Graves' disease, either hyperthyroidism or ophthalmopathy (not recorded which). The chain's CDR3 is CASSSPSPGQGATTYEQYF. The CDR3 nucleotides read TGTGCCAGCAGCTCCCCCTCCCCGGGACAGGGGGCGACTACCTACGAGCAGTACTTC.